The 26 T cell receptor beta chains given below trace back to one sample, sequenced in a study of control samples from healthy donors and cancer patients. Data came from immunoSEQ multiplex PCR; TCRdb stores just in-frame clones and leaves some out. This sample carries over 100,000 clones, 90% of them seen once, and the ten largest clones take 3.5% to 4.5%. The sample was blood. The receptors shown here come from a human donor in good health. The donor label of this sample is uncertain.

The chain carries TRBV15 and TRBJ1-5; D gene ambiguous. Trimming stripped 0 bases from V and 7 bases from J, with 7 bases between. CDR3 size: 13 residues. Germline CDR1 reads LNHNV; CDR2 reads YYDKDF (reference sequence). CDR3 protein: CATSRDNTQPQHF. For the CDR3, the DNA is TGTGCCACCAGCAGAGATAATACGCAGCCCCAGCATTTT.

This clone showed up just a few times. The CDR3 DNA sequence: TGTGCCTGGCGTAACAGCTCTGGGGCCAACGTCCTGACTTTC. Translating gives CAWRNSSGANVLTF. V usage is TRBV7-9 and J usage is TRBJ2-6, with unresolved D. Germline V gene sequence: CDR1 SEHNR, CDR2 FQNEAQ (reference sequence). The ends were cut back, 11 bases at V and 0 bases at J, with 11 bases in the middle. This CDR3 is built from 14 residues.

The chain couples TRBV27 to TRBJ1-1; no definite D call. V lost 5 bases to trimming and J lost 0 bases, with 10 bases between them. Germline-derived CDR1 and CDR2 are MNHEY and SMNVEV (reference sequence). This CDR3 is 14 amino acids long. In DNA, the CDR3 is TGTGCCAGCAGTAATCAGTTATTGAACACTGAAGCTTTCTTT. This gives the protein CASSNQLLNTEAFF.

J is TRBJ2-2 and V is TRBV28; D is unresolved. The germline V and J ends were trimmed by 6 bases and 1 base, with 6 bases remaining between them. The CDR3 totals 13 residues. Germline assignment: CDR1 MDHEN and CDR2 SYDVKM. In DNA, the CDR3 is TGTGCCAGCAGACTCATGAACACCGGGGAGCTGTTTTTT. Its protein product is CASRLMNTGELFF.

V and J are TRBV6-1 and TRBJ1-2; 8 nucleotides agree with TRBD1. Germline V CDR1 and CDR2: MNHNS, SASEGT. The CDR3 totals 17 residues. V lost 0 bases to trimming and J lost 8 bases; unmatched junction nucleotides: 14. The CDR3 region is CASSEAKVPGQAWGYTF. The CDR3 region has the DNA TGTGCCAGCAGTGAAGCCAAAGTCCCGGGACAGGCTTGGGGCTACACCTTC.

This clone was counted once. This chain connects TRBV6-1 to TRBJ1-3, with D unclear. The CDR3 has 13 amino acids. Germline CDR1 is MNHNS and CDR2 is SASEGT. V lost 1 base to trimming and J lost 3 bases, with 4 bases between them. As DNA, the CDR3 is TGTGCCAGCAGTGAAGAAGGTGGAAACACCATATATTTT. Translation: CASSEEGGNTIYF.

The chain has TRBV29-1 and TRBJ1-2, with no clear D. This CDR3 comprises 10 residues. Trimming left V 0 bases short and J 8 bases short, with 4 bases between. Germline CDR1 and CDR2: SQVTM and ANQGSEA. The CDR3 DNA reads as TGCAGCGTTGAAGAGGCGGGCTACACCTTC. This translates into CSVEEAGYTF.

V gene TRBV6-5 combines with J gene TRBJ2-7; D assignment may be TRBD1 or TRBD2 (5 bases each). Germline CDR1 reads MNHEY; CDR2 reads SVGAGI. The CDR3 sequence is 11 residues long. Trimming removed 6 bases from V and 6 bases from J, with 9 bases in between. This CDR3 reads CASRYGGEQYF. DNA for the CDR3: TGTGCCAGCAGGTATGGGGGCGAGCAGTACTTC.

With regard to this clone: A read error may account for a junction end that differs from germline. CDR3 bases: TGTGCCACCAGTGATGGGACTGGCTATACCTTC. Translated: CATSDGTGYTF. This chain connects TRBV24-1 to TRBJ1-2, with D perhaps matching TRBD1 (5 bases). The CDR3 extends over 11 amino acids. The germline V gene has CDR1 KGHDR and CDR2 SFDVKD.

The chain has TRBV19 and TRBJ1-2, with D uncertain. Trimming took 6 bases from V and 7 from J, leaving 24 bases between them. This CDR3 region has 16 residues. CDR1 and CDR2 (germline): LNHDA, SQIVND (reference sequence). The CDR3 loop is CASSESQVRSTGGYTF. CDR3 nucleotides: TGTGCCAGTAGCGAAAGTCAGGTTCGTTCGACGGGTGGCTACACCTTC. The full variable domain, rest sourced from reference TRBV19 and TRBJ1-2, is DGGITQSPKYLFRKEGQNVTLSCEQNLNHDAMYWYRQDPGQGLRLIYYSQIVNDFQKGDIAEGYSVSREKKESFPLTVTSAQKNPTAFYLCASSESQVRSTGGYTFGSGTRLTVV.

The DNA for the CDR3 is TGTGCCAGCAGTTCGCTCGCAGGGGGCGTGGAGCCCCAGCATTTT. It specifies CASSSLAGGVEPQHF. This chain joins TRBV28 and TRBJ1-5; 8 bases agree with TRBD1. V shed 4 bases, J shed 8 bases, and the junction held 10 bases outside the gene matches. Looked up from germline, CDR1 is MDHEN and CDR2 is SYDVKM. This CDR3 comprises 15 residues. Variable domain in full (rest from reference TRBV28 and TRBJ1-5): DVKVTQSSRYLVKRTGEKVFLECVQDMDHENMFWYRQDPGLGLRLIYFSYDVKMKEKGDIPEGYSVSREKKERFSLILESASTNQTSMYLCASSSLAGGVEPQHFGDGTRLSIL.

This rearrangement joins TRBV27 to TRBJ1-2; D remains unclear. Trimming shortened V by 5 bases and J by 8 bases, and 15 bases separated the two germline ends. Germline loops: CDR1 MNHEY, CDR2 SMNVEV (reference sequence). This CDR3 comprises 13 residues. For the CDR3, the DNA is TGTGCCAGCAGTATCACCCGGTCGCGGGGCTACACCTTC. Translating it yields CASSITRSRGYTF.

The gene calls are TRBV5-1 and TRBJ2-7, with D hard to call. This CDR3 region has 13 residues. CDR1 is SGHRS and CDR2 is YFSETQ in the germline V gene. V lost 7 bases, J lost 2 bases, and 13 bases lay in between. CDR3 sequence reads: CASSPVLPYEQYF. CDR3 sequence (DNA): TGCGCCAGCTCCCCAGTCCTTCCCTACGAGCAGTACTTC.

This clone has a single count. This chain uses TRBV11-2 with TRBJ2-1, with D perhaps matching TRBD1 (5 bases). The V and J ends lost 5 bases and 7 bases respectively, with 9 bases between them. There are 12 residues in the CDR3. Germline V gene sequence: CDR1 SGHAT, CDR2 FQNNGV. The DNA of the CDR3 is TGTGCCAGCAGCAACAACAGGAATGAGCAGTTCTTC. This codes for CASSNNRNEQFF. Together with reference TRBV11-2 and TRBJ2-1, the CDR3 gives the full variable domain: EAGVAQSPRYKIIEKRQSVAFWCNPISGHATLYWYQQILGQGPKLLIQFQNNGVVDDSQLPKDRFSAERLKGVDSTLKIQPAKLEDSAVYLCASSNNRNEQFFGPGTRLTVL.

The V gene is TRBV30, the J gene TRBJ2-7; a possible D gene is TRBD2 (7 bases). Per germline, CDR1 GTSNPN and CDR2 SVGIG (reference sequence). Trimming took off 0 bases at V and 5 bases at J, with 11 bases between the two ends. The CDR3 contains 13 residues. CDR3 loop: CAWSVGGANEQYF. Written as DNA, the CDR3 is TGTGCCTGGAGTGTGGGGGGGGCCAACGAGCAGTACTTC.

DNA of the CDR3: TGTGCCAGCAGCGAGGGACAGGATGGCTACACCTTC. This translates into CASSEGQDGYTF. The chain carries TRBV11-2 and TRBJ1-2, with 8 bases lining up with TRBD1. The CDR3 is 12 amino acids. V lost 5 bases, J lost 6 bases, and 2 bases stayed unmatched. Germline CDR1 SGHAT, CDR2 FQNNGV.

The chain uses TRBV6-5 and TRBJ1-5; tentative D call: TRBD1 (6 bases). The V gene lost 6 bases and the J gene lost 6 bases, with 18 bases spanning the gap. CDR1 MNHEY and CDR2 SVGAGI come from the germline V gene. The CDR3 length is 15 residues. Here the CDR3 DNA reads TGTGCCAGCAGCAAGCTAACAGGGACCACTCAGCCCCAGCATTTT. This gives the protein CASSKLTGTTQPQHF.

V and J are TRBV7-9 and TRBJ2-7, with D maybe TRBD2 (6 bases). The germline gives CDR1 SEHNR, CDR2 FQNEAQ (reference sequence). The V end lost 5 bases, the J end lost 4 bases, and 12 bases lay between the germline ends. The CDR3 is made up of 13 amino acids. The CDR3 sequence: CASSPEGTYEQYV. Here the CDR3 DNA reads TGTGCCAGCAGCCCAGAGGGGACTTACGAGCAGTACGTC.

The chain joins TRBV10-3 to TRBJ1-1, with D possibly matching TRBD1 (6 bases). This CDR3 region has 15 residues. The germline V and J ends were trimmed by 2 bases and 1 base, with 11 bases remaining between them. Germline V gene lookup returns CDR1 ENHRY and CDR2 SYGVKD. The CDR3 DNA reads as TGTGCCATCAGTGAGGCCGGGACACAGAACACTGAAGCTTTCTTT. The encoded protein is CAISEAGTQNTEAFF.

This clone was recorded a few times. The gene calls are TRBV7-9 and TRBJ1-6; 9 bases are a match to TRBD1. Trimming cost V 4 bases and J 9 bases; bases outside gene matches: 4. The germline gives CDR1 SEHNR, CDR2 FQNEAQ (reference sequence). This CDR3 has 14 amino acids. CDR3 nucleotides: TGTGCCAGCAGCTCCGGGACAGGGAGTTCACCCCTCCACTTT. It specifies CASSSGTGSSPLHF. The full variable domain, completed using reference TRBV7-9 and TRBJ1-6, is DTGVSQNPRHKITKRGQNVTFRCDPISEHNRLYWYRQTLGQGPEFLTYFQNEAQLEKSRLLSDRFSAERPKGSFSTLEIQRTEQGDSAMYLCASSSGTGSSPLHFGNGTRLTVT.

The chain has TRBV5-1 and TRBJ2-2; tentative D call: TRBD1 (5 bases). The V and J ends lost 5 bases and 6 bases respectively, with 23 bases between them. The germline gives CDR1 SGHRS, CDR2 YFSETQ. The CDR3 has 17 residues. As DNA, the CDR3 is TGCGCCAGCAGAGGGGTAGATGGCAGGGTTTCGTCCGGGGAGCTGTTTTTT. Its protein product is CASRGVDGRVSSGELFF.

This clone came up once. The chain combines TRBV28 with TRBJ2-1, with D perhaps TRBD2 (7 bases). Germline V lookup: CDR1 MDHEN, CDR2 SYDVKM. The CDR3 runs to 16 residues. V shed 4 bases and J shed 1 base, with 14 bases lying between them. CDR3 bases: TGTGCCAGCAGTTATGGGGGGGGACATTCCTACAATGAGCAGTTCTTC. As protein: CASSYGGGHSYNEQFF.

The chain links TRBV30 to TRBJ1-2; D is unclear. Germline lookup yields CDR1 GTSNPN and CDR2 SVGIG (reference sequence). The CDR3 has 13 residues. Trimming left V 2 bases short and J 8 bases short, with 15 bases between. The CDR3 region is CAWSSPGLGGYTF. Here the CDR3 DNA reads TGTGCCTGGAGTTCCCCGGGATTGGGGGGCTACACCTTC.

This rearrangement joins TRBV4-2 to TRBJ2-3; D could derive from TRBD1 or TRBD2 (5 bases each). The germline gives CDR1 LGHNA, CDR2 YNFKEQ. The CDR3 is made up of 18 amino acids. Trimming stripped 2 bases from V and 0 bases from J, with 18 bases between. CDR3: CASSQRWGTSTSTDTQYF. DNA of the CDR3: TGTGCCAGCAGCCAAAGGTGGGGGACCAGCACTAGCACAGATACGCAGTATTTT.

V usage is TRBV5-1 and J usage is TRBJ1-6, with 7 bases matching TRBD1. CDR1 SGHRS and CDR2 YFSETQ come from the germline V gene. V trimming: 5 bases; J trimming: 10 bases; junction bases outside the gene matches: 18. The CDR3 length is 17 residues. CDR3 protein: CASRSGWLPTGNSPLHF. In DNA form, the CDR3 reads TGCGCCAGCAGGTCGGGATGGCTGCCGACAGGGAACTCACCCCTCCACTTT.

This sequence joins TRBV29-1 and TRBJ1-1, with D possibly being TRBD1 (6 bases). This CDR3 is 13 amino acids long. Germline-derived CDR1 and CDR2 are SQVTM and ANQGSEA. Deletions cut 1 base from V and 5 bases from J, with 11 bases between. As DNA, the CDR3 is TGCAGCGTTGAAGTAGAAAGGGGGACTGAAGCTTTCTTT. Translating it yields CSVEVERGTEAFF.